This T cell receptor (beta chain) was found in a study of T cell responses to AZD1222 COVID-19 vaccine. Study observations and caveats: Epitopes outside B.1.351 and B.1.1.7 mutated regions reportedly drew nearly half of spike TCRs. CD4 TCRs linked to vaccination spanned spike, dominating at 160-218 and 743-854. Donors were largely white British and mainly female; clonal diversity was possibly underestimated.

Clones were sequenced by immunoSEQ multiplex PCR, and TCRdb holds only the in-frame ones, with some missing. In the table there are around 160,000 clones, 75% to 85% of which are singletons. This clone was observed once. Its antigen is not identified. The germline gives CDR1 SEHNR, CDR2 FQNEAQ (reference sequence). V shed 4 bases and J 0 bases; nucleotides not matched to a gene: 6. CDR3 size: 17 residues. The V and J genes are TRBV7-9 and TRBJ1-6; 7 nucleotides line up with TRBD1. The sequences come from peripheral blood, collected on day 0 of MenACWY control vaccination. The TCR comes from an adult in good health. The CDR3 nucleotides are TGTGCCAGCAGCTCCGACAGGGAACTCTCCTATAATTCACCCCTCCACTTT. Translating gives CASSSDRELSYNSPLHF. Drawing the rest from reference TRBV7-9 and TRBJ1-6, the complete variable domain is DTGVSQNPRHKITKRGQNVTFRCDPISEHNRLYWYRQTLGQGPEFLTYFQNEAQLEKSRLLSDRFSAERPKGSFSTLEIQRTEQGDSAMYLCASSSDRELSYNSPLHFGNGTRLTVT.